This T cell receptor (beta chain) was identified in a study of shared clonotypes between healthy human individuals. TCRdb's copy holds only in-frame clones and misses some; the assay was immunoSEQ multiplex PCR. The sample contains 2 million to 2.5 million clones, about 94% of which appear only once. Remarks on this clone: Its matching antigen is unknown.

Findings of the study overall: Sharing of clonotypes among donors was expected to vary with sequencing depth. Larger richness was generally estimated for naive than memory subsets.

This CDR3 spans 15 amino acids. Germline V gene sequence: CDR1 MNHEY, CDR2 SVGAGI. Trimming shortened V by 5 bases and J by 3 bases, and 17 bases separated the two germline ends. The TCR sequence derives from a man aged 18 to 30 in good health. The sample consisted of naive CD4+ T cells sorted from blood. Documented subset: CD45RA+ positively selected. V and J are TRBV6-5 and TRBJ2-7, with D possibly being TRBD2 (5 bases). The CDR3 DNA reads TGTGCCAGCAGTCCCCGCGCAGGAGGTCACTACGAGCAGTACTTC. Protein product: CASSPRAGGHYEQYF.